This TCR beta chain appears in the sequencing data of a study of T cell repertoires in cytomegalovirus infection. Study-wide context: From public TCR beta signatures came an indication of both CMV infection and matching HLA type. General study findings and limits: Of the TCR beta families, the public ones yielded a cumulative frequency that identified carriers of CMV plus the relevant HLA. The study found HLA-C-restricted CMV-specific TCR beta clonotypes dominating the ex vivo response.

This clonotype was counted at least ten times. The antigen remains unidentified. Per the germline V gene, CDR1 is MNHEY and CDR2 is SVGEGT. The CDR3 spans 15 residues. J was trimmed by 1 base and V by 6 bases; bases with no gene match: 5. From the reads, TCRdb called clonotypes with MiXCR, one entry per CDR3 protein. The sample lists hundreds of thousands of distinct CDR3 sequences, roughly a tenth seen once, with approximately 2.3% in the top ten. This sequence originates from a human donor in good health (CMV status not recorded). Some clones in this sample may be carry-over from other donors' samples. The chain links TRBV6-2 or TRBV6-3 to TRBJ1-5; 8 nucleotides align to TRBD1. Sequenced sample: PBMCs. CDR3 protein: CASRSDRASNQPQHF. The CDR3 bases are TGTGCCAGCAGATCGGACAGGGCGAGCAATCAGCCCCAGCATTTT.